This is a list of T cell receptor beta chains from one sample in a study of OX40 agonist ivuxolimab in advanced cancers. Libraries were prepared by immunoSEQ multiplex PCR; TCRdb keeps only in-frame clonotypes and omits some of them. The profile covers about 19,000 clones, with 79% appearing a single time and 25% to 40% taken by the ten largest. This specimen was CD4+ or CD8+ T cells sorted from blood, taken in a trial of the OX40 agonist ivuxolimab. All receptors come from an adult with an advanced solid tumor such as melanoma, head and neck, liver or kidney cancer. Each CDR3 is given with its conserved first and last residue. Each record gives: D gene, V gene, clone size, J gene, CDR3 DNA, CDR3 protein. D genes are given only for firm matches. Rows give clone size only sometimes, using once, few, many, or a class for an expanded clone.

NA	TRBV5-6	NA	TRBJ1-2	TGTGCCAGCAGCGCGGGGGGCAGGTATGGCTACACCTTC	CASSAGGRYGYTF
NA	TRBV10-3	once	TRBJ1-5	TGTGCCATCAGTGCCCAGACAGGTCGAGAGGCCCAGCATTTT	CAISAQTGREAQHF
NA	TRBV4-1	NA	TRBJ2-3	TGCGCCAGCAGCCTTATCTATTTCACAGATACGCAGTATTTT	CASSLIYFTDTQYF
NA	TRBV29-1	NA	TRBJ2-1	TGCAGCGTTGAAGGGGGGCTATGGGGCTCCTACAATGAGCAGTTCTTC	CSVEGGLWGSYNEQFF
TRBD1	TRBV18	few	TRBJ2-7	TGTGCCAGCTCACCCTCCGGGACAGCCCTCTACGAGCAGTACTTC	CASSPSGTALYEQYF
TRBD1	TRBV27	NA	TRBJ1-6	TGTGCCAGCAGTTCCACCCGACAGGGAAGTTCACCCCTCCACTTT	CASSSTRQGSSPLHF
NA	TRBV29-1	medium-sized	TRBJ2-7	TGCAGCGTTGTTCTCTACGAGCAGTACTTC	CSVVLYEQYF
NA	TRBV5-6	NA	TRBJ2-3	TGTGCCAGCAGCTTGGACGGCCCTCTCACCACAGATACGCAGTATTTT	CASSLDGPLTTDTQYF
NA	TRBV15	NA	TRBJ2-7	TGTGCCACCTCCGCCGGGATCGAGCAGTACTTC	CATSAGIEQYF
NA	TRBV10-3	NA	TRBJ1-6	TGTGCCACGGGACCCTCCTTAGACTTTAATTCACCCCTCCACTTT	CATGPSLDFNSPLHF
NA	TRBV6-6	NA	TRBJ1-2	TGTGCCAGCTCGCCTGAGGGCTACACCTTC	CASSPEGYTF
TRBD2	TRBV14	few	TRBJ2-5	TGTGCCAGCAGCCAAGTTGGTAGCGGGGGACCTGAATACTTC	CASSQVGSGGPEYF